Below, 5 T cell receptor beta chains from the same sample are listed, as sequenced in a study of cytomegalovirus exposure and HLA in healthy donors. The PCR was carried out with 60 Vbeta primers and 13 Jbeta primers. Here immunoSEQ multiplex PCR was the method, and the copy in TCRdb shows in-frame clones only, minus some. The table includes roughly 230,000 clones, approximately 85% detected once. The sequencing input was PBMCs. The receptors here all came from a girl aged 2-9 years in good health and CMV-seronegative.

The chain couples TRBV7-3 to TRBJ1-2; TRBD1 might be the D (6 bases). The length of the CDR3 is 17 residues. Germline V gene lookup returns CDR1 SGHTA and CDR2 FQGTGA. V was cut by 5 bases and J by 4 bases, with 23 bases left in between. The CDR3 protein is CASSPTGSAVDGYGYTF. The CDR3 DNA reads TGTGCCAGCAGCCCCACAGGGTCGGCGGTTGACGGCTATGGCTACACCTTC.

This chain links TRBV10-2 with TRBJ2-4; D is possibly TRBD2 (5 bases). Germline CDR1 and CDR2: WSHSY and SAAADI. CDR3 length equals 15 residues. Trimming left V 5 bases short and J 0 bases short, with 11 bases between. CDR3 amino acids: CASSFGDLAKNIQYF. The CDR3 DNA reads as TGCGCCAGCAGTTTCGGGGATCTAGCCAAAAACATTCAGTACTTC.

This clone was detected a few times. The V call is TRBV19, the J call TRBJ1-2; the match to TRBD1 covers 7 bases. Germline CDR1 LNHDA, CDR2 SQIVND (reference sequence). There are 13 residues in the CDR3. V shed 6 bases, J shed 4 bases, and the junction held 5 bases outside the gene matches. CDR3 sequence: CASRGQLTYGYTF. The CDR3 nucleotides read TGTGCCAGTAGGGGACAGCTTACCTATGGCTACACCTTC.

This clone was seen a few times. It is likely a read error, because the conserved phenylalanine at the end of the CDR3 is missing. The DNA is left out, because the CDR3 cannot be placed on it with certainty; the CDR3 is given as TCRdb lists it. The chain carries TRBV6-1 and TRBJ2-7; whether TRBD2, the table's D call, matches the DNA was not checked. Germline V gene sequence: CDR1 MNHNS, CDR2 SASEGT. The CDR3 sequence runs 13 residues, both termini included. CDR3 loop: CASSPVTGGALLI.

This chain links TRBV4-1 with TRBJ2-3; 12 nucleotides agree with TRBD2. Germline assignment: CDR1 MGHRA and CDR2 YSYEKL. The CDR3 spans 17 residues. The trim removed 2 bases at V and 7 bases at J, leaving 10 bases unmatched. The CDR3 DNA is TGCGCCAGCAGCCAATTAATTGCTAGCGGGGGGGCAAATACGCAGTATTTT. Its protein is CASSQLIASGGANTQYF.